The 8 T cell receptor beta chains below all came from one sample that was sequenced in a study of T cell responses to AZD1222 COVID-19 vaccine. Only in-frame clones appear in the TCRdb table, and some are missing; sequencing was by immunoSEQ multiplex PCR. The sample has about 37,000 clones; 86% are singletons. The sample consisted of peripheral blood, taken on day 0 of AZD1222 vaccination. These TCRs come from an adult in good health.

The rearrangement joins TRBV6-2 or TRBV6-3 to TRBJ1-2, with a weak D call TRBD1 (5 bases). Trimming stripped 5 bases from V and 0 bases from J, with 7 bases between. CDR1 MNHEY and CDR2 SVGEGT come from the germline V gene. The CDR3 consists of 13 residues. The CDR3 DNA reads TGTGCCAGCAGTGCGACAGCTAACTATGGCTACACCTTC. It is translated as CASSATANYGYTF.

J is TRBJ1-3 and V is TRBV28; D remains unclear. Trimming cost V 4 bases and J 8 bases, with 12 bases left between them. The CDR3 runs to 13 residues. From germline, CDR1 is MDHEN and CDR2 SYDVKM. Here the CDR3 DNA reads TGTGCCAGCAGTTCTTACGGTCGAGACACCATATATTTT. This gives the protein CASSSYGRDTIYF.

The CDR3 coding sequence is TGTGCCAGCGGGGACTACAATGAGCAGTTCTTC. Its translation: CASGDYNEQFF. The chain links TRBV28 to TRBJ2-1, with D unresolved. Germline CDR1 and CDR2: MDHEN and SYDVKM. The CDR3 covers 11 residues. The V and J ends lost 8 bases and 3 bases respectively, with 5 bases between them.

The V and J genes are TRBV2 and TRBJ1-6; 9 bases are a match to TRBD1. The CDR3 is 13 amino acids. Germline CDR1 and CDR2: SNHLY and FYNNEI. With V trimmed by 8 bases and J by 9 bases, 5 bases remained unmatched. Here the CDR3 reads CASLDRGFSPLHF. CDR3 DNA sequence: TGTGCCAGCTTGGACAGGGGTTTTTCACCCCTCCACTTT.

The count of this clone is one. The rearrangement links TRBV5-1 to TRBJ2-3, with 8 positions matching TRBD2. The CDR3 loop spans 17 amino acids. Looked up from germline, CDR1 is SGHRS and CDR2 is YFSETQ. With 1 base clipped from V and 6 bases from J, the junction kept 13 bases outside the gene matches. The CDR3 DNA reads TGCGCCAGCAGCTTGTTTTTGGCGGGGGGTCTGTCTGATACGCAGTATTTT. Encoded protein: CASSLFLAGGLSDTQYF.

V gene TRBV19 combines with J gene TRBJ1-2, with TRBD1 matching over 9 bases. Looked up from germline, CDR1 is LNHDA and CDR2 is SQIVND (reference sequence). After removal of 10 bases from V and 6 bases from J, the junction contained 9 bases not matched to a gene. This CDR3 region has 13 residues. In DNA form, the CDR3 reads TGTGCCATTGCCGACAGGGGGGTCCATGGCTACACCTTC. It is translated as CAIADRGVHGYTF.

The chain joins TRBV28 to TRBJ2-7; 8 nucleotides agree with TRBD2. The V gene end was trimmed by 7 bases and the J gene end by 7 bases; junction bases not matched to a gene: 21. The CDR3 runs to 17 residues. Germline V gives CDR1 MDHEN, CDR2 SYDVKM. The CDR3 sequence is CASTVGGNRAGGREQYF. CDR3 DNA sequence: TGTGCCAGCACTGTTGGGGGAAATCGGGCGGGAGGAAGAGAGCAGTACTTC.

This chain links TRBV19 with TRBJ1-5; 8 nucleotides align to TRBD1. Per germline, CDR1 LNHDA and CDR2 SQIVND (reference sequence). This CDR3 has 15 residues. V lost 2 bases, J lost 7 bases, and 7 bases stayed unmatched. The CDR3 DNA sequence: TGTGCCAGTAGTATAATGCAGGGGGCGAGACAGCCCCAGCATTTT. It is translated as CASSIMQGARQPQHF.